The 31 T cell receptor beta chains presented below share a single source sample, sequenced in a study of post-analysis software for immune sequencing data. Broader study findings: Roughly 5 TRBV segments were significantly more frequent in patients than in controls. TRBV5-6, TRBV5-1 and TRBV20-1 were among these segments.

These TCRs are of unknown antigen specificity. TCR beta libraries were prepared from cDNA with unique molecular identifiers. TCRdb analysed the PCR reads with MiXCR anew, one entry per CDR3 protein. The sample has 350,000 to 500,000 distinct CDR3 sequences, 30% to 45% seen once; the top ten hold less than 10%. Input material: blood. The source is a girl aged 2 to 10 with multiple sclerosis.

The chain recombines TRBV5-4 with TRBJ2-7; D may be TRBD1 (6 bases). The CDR3 covers 15 residues. The V end was cut by 3 bases, the J end by 7 bases, with 20 bases between. The germline V gene encodes CDR1 SGHNT and CDR2 YYREEE (reference sequence). The CDR3 sequence: CASSWDKAAPGEQYF. The CDR3 DNA sequence: TGTGCCAGCAGCTGGGACAAGGCGGCACCGGGAGAGCAGTACTTC.

The chain combines TRBV29-1 with TRBJ2-3; D may be TRBD2 (6 bases). CDR1 and CDR2 from the germline V gene are SQVTM and ANQGSEA. The CDR3 totals 12 residues. CDR3 DNA sequence: TGCAGGGCGGGACTGAGCACAGATACGCAGTATTTT. Protein sequence: CRAGLSTDTQYF.

The V and J genes are TRBV20-1 and TRBJ1-5; no definite D call. V was shortened by 5 bases and J by 0 bases, with 11 bases between the two germline ends. Germline CDR1 and CDR2: DFQATT and SNEGSKA (reference sequence). The CDR3 has 14 amino acids. Here the CDR3 reads CSAAEDSSNQPQHF. The CDR3 DNA reads as TGCAGTGCTGCCGAAGACTCTAGCAATCAGCCCCAGCATTTT.

The gene calls are TRBV7-9 and TRBJ2-3; D may match TRBD1 or TRBD2 (6 bases each). Looked up from germline, CDR1 is SEHNR and CDR2 is FQNEAQ (reference sequence). V shed 5 bases and J shed 0 bases, with 15 bases lying between them. This CDR3 is 16 amino acids long. CDR3 amino acids: CASSPWNGGSTDTQYF. The CDR3 bases are TGTGCCAGCAGCCCATGGAACGGGGGCAGCACAGATACGCAGTATTTT.

This rearrangement joins TRBV7-2 to TRBJ2-6; tentatively, D is TRBD1 or TRBD2 (6 bases each). Per germline, CDR1 SGHTA and CDR2 FQGNSA. This CDR3 has 15 residues. The V gene lost 3 bases and the J gene lost 3 bases, with 9 bases spanning the gap. CDR3: CASSLRGDGANVLTF. The CDR3 coding sequence is TGTGCCAGCAGCTTGAGGGGGGATGGGGCCAACGTCCTGACTTTC.

The J gene is TRBJ1-1, the V gene TRBV12-3 or TRBV12-4; D is ambiguous. The CDR3 runs to 12 residues. Trimming removed 5 bases from V and 10 bases from J, with 14 bases in between. Here the CDR3 DNA reads TGTGCCAGCAGTCCGGGTCCACCAAGAGCTTTCTTT. Translation: CASSPGPPRAFF.

On this clonotype: The germline gene is not matched at one end of the junction; a read error may be the cause. The chain joins TRBV7-2 to TRBJ2-3, with a weak D call TRBD2 (5 bases). The germline V gene encodes CDR1 SGHTA and CDR2 FQGNSA. The CDR3 covers 13 residues. CDR3 sequence (DNA): TGTGTCAGCAGTTCCCGGGCGGGTGATACGCAGTATTTT. It specifies CVSSSRAGDTQYF.

This clonotype was seen a handful of times. The chain joins TRBV29-1 to TRBJ1-2, with 7 bases that match TRBD1. Germline trimming cut 3 bases from V and 7 bases from J; bases unmatched to any gene: 5. The CDR3 contains 12 residues. Germline lookup yields CDR1 SQVTM and CDR2 ANQGSEA. The CDR3 DNA is TGCAGCGTTGATTACAGGGGTAGTGGCTACACCTTC. Amino acids: CSVDYRGSGYTF.

This clonotype was detected a few times. The chain recombines TRBV12-3 or TRBV12-4 with TRBJ1-2, with 7 bases matching TRBD1. The CDR3 sequence is 15 residues long. After removal of 6 bases from V and 0 bases from J, the junction contained 7 bases not matched to a gene. The CDR3 loop is CASSRFDRANYGYTF. CDR3 sequence (DNA): TGTGCCAGCAGCCGATTTGACAGGGCTAACTATGGCTACACCTTC.

The J gene is TRBJ2-1, the V gene TRBV19; perhaps TRBD1 as D (6 bases). The J call could be wrong; TRBJ2-7 is a better fit for the DNA end. The germline V gene encodes CDR1 LNHDA and CDR2 SQIVND (reference sequence). The CDR3 is made up of 16 amino acids. The chain's CDR3 is CASSNMGASLYNEQYF. The CDR3 DNA reads TGTGCCAGTAGCAATATGGGGGCTAGCCTATACAATGAGCAGTACTTC.

V gene TRBV28 combines with J gene TRBJ2-4; maybe TRBD2 (5 bases). The J call is uncertain, as TRBJ2-7 better fits the DNA end. CDR1 is MDHEN, CDR2 SYDVKM, per germline. CDR3 length equals 14 residues. CDR3 DNA sequence: TGTGCCAGCATTCGAAGTGGCGGGCCCTACGAGCAGTACTTC. As protein: CASIRSGGPYEQYF.

The chain uses TRBV20-1 and TRBJ2-5, with unresolved D. The CDR3 runs to 15 residues. Between the trimmed V and J ends, which lost 0 bases and 5 bases, there was a span of 16 bases. Germline V gene sequence: CDR1 DFQATT, CDR2 SNEGSKA (reference sequence). The CDR3 here is CSARELRKTPETQYF. DNA for the CDR3: TGCAGTGCTAGAGAGCTGAGGAAAACTCCCGAGACCCAGTACTTC.

This clonotype was seen a handful of times. V gene TRBV29-1 combines with J gene TRBJ2-3; 10 bases fit TRBD2. The V gene end was trimmed by 4 bases and the J gene end by 6 bases; junction bases not matched to a gene: 10. CDR3 size: 15 residues. CDR1 is SQVTM and CDR2 is ANQGSEA in the germline V gene. DNA of the CDR3: TGCAGCGTTGGGCGACGGACTAGCGGTTACGATACGCAGTATTTT. Translating it yields CSVGRRTSGYDTQYF.

The chain uses TRBV11-2 and TRBJ1-5; TRBD1 aligns across 8 bases. The CDR3 consists of 15 residues. The trim removed 0 bases at V and 7 bases at J, leaving 5 bases unmatched. The V gene's germline CDR1 is SGHAT and CDR2 FQNNGV. CDR3 in DNA: TGTGCCAGCAGCTTAGAGCGGAACAGGGGGCAGCCCCAGCATTTT. This sequence encodes CASSLERNRGQPQHF.

CDR3 DNA: TGTGCTAGTGGTTGGGTACCAGGGAACTATGGCTACACCTTC. Encoded protein: CASGWVPGNYGYTF. The chain couples TRBV12-5 to TRBJ1-2; possible D gene TRBD1, 5 bases. Per germline, CDR1 LGHNT and CDR2 FRNRAP. The ends were cut back, 4 bases at V and 2 bases at J, with 11 bases in the middle. The CDR3 runs to 14 residues.

Notes on this clonotype: The junction shows a germline mismatch at one end, possibly a read error. V is TRBV28 and J is TRBJ2-1, with a tentative D call TRBD2 (6 bases). CDR3 length equals 15 residues. Germline V gene data show CDR1 as MDHEN and CDR2 as SYDVKM. The CDR3 sequence: CASRTPGLSQNGQFF. The CDR3, as DNA: TGTGCCAGCAGGACTCCGGGACTCTCTCAGAATGGGCAGTTCTTC. Together with reference TRBV28 and TRBJ2-1, the CDR3 gives the full variable domain: DVKVTQSSRYLVKRTGEKVFLECVQDMDHENMFWYRQDPGLGLRLIYFSYDVKMKEKGDIPEGYSVSREKKERFSLILESASTNQTSMYLCASRTPGLSQNGQFFGPGTRLTVL.

This clonotype was seen a handful of times. The rearrangement joins TRBV7-2 to TRBJ2-7; D is ambiguous. The CDR3 totals 14 residues. V shed 0 bases and J shed 1 base, with 7 bases lying between them. Per germline, CDR1 SGHTA and CDR2 FQGNSA. CDR3 region: CASSLAGKSYEQYF. The CDR3 nucleotides read TGTGCCAGCAGCTTAGCGGGGAAATCCTACGAGCAGTACTTC.

The rearrangement links TRBV2 to TRBJ2-1; 13 bases agree with TRBD2. CDR1 and CDR2 (germline): SNHLY, FYNNEI. The J segment lost 7 bases and the V segment lost 8 bases, leaving 8 bases of the junction unmatched. This CDR3 has 15 residues. CDR3 loop: CASRTSGGHLNEQFF. The CDR3 DNA is TGTGCCAGCCGGACTAGCGGGGGCCACTTGAATGAGCAGTTCTTC.

The gene calls are TRBV28 and TRBJ1-2; possible D gene TRBD1, 5 bases. Germline V gene sequence: CDR1 MDHEN, CDR2 SYDVKM. The CDR3 has 11 amino acids. Trimming stripped 7 bases from V and 3 bases from J, with 6 bases between. The DNA of the CDR3 is TGTGCCAGCACAGGGTACTATGGCTACACCTTC. Encoded protein: CASTGYYGYTF.

V is TRBV5-1 and J is TRBJ2-3, with D perhaps TRBD1 or TRBD2 (5 bases each). V was trimmed by 2 bases and J by 1 base, leaving 14 bases between them. The CDR3 contains 16 residues. Germline lookup yields CDR1 SGHRS and CDR2 YFSETQ. In DNA, the CDR3 is TGCGCCAGCAGCTTCCGTCCCGGGACGGGCACAGATACGCAGTATTTT. Its translation: CASSFRPGTGTDTQYF.

The rearrangement joins TRBV28 to TRBJ2-6, with D unclear. Germline lookup yields CDR1 MDHEN and CDR2 SYDVKM. CDR3 length equals 14 residues. V dropped 5 bases and J dropped 4 bases, with 9 bases sitting between them. The CDR3: CASSPLRGANVLTF. The DNA for the CDR3 is TGTGCCAGCAGTCCCCTCAGAGGGGCCAACGTCCTGACTTTC. Variable domain in full (rest from reference TRBV28 and TRBJ2-6): DVKVTQSSRYLVKRTGEKVFLECVQDMDHENMFWYRQDPGLGLRLIYFSYDVKMKEKGDIPEGYSVSREKKERFSLILESASTNQTSMYLCASSPLRGANVLTFGAGSRLTVL.

The chain combines TRBV29-1 with TRBJ2-1; 13 bases line up with TRBD2. Germline V gene lookup returns CDR1 SQVTM and CDR2 ANQGSEA. Trimming took 4 bases from V and 7 from J; bases not matched to a gene: 10. CDR3 length equals 16 residues. CDR3 sequence (DNA): TGCAGCGTTGGGGGAACTAGCGGGGGGGCCGTGAATGAGCAGTTCTTC. Residues: CSVGGTSGGAVNEQFF.

The chain couples TRBV7-2 to TRBJ2-7; a weak D match, TRBD2 (7 bases). This CDR3 contains 14 residues. The V gene's germline CDR1 is SGHTA and CDR2 FQGNSA. V was clipped by 2 bases and J by 1 base, with 9 bases between them. The CDR3, as DNA: TGTGCCAGCAGCTTAAAGGGGGGGTCCTACGAGCAGTACTTC. This encodes CASSLKGGSYEQYF.

V and J are TRBV7-8 and TRBJ2-1, with a weak D call TRBD1 (5 bases). V lost 5 bases, J lost 6 bases, and 20 bases lay in between. CDR3 size: 16 residues. Germline V gives CDR1 SGHVS, CDR2 FQNEAQ. The CDR3 bases are TGTGCCAGCAGCCCCTCATCGGCCAGTAGGGGCAATGAGCAGTTCTTC. It codes for CASSPSSASRGNEQFF.

At least ten counts were recorded for this clonotype. The chain has TRBV27 and TRBJ2-3; a possible D gene is TRBD1 (6 bases). The CDR3 covers 12 residues. Trimming stripped 4 bases from V and 5 bases from J, with 7 bases between. Germline V CDR1 and CDR2: MNHEY, SMNVEV (reference sequence). The CDR3 loop is CASSSTGDTQYF. The CDR3 nucleotides are TGTGCCAGCAGTTCGACAGGAGATACGCAGTATTTT.

The sample holds a few counts of this clonotype. The V and J genes are TRBV9 and TRBJ1-2; TRBD1 agrees at 7 bases. Per germline, CDR1 SGDLS and CDR2 YYNGEE. The CDR3 is 12 residues long. Trimming at V came to 2 bases and at J to 7 bases, leaving 2 bases not matched to a gene. As DNA, the CDR3 is TGTGCCAGCAGCGTTAACAGGGGTGGCTACACCTTC. Its protein product is CASSVNRGGYTF.

This clonotype was found a few times. The rearrangement links TRBV29-1 to TRBJ2-3, with TRBD2 identical over 9 bases. V lost 0 bases to trimming and J lost 6 bases; unmatched junction nucleotides: 13. CDR1 is SQVTM, CDR2 ANQGSEA, per germline. This CDR3 has 17 residues. The CDR3 nucleotides read TGCAGCGTTGAAGACTCTCTAGCGGGACCTAAAAAGGATACGCAGTATTTT. This gives the protein CSVEDSLAGPKKDTQYF.

This clonotype has only a few counts. V gene TRBV20-1 combines with J gene TRBJ2-5, with D unresolved. V gave up 8 bases and J gave up 0 bases, with 7 bases separating them. The germline gives CDR1 DFQATT, CDR2 SNEGSKA (reference sequence). The CDR3 loop spans 11 amino acids. DNA of the CDR3: TGCAGTCCTAAGTACCAAGAGACCCAGTACTTC. It translates to CSPKYQETQYF.

V usage is TRBV20-1 and J usage is TRBJ1-2; no clear D gene. Per the germline V gene, CDR1 is DFQATT and CDR2 is SNEGSKA (reference sequence). The V end lost 5 bases, the J end lost 4 bases, and 11 bases lay between the germline ends. The CDR3 covers 12 residues. The DNA of the CDR3 is TGCAGTGCTCAAAGGGTCGGCTATGGCTACACCTTC. Translated, it gives CSAQRVGYGYTF.

This clonotype was observed a handful of times. V is TRBV4-3 and J is TRBJ2-7, with a weak D call TRBD1 (5 bases). This CDR3 is 16 amino acids long. From germline, CDR1 is LGHNA and CDR2 YSLEER. V was trimmed by 0 bases and J by 4 bases, leaving 16 bases between them. CDR3 protein: CASSQDHWTTYYEQYF. DNA for the CDR3: TGCGCCAGCAGCCAAGATCATTGGACAACCTATTACGAGCAGTACTTC.

This clonotype has more than one count but fewer than ten. V and J are TRBV5-5 and TRBJ1-2; 8 bases line up with TRBD1. Germline CDR1 reads SGHKS; CDR2 reads YYEKEE (reference sequence). V dropped 2 bases and J dropped 3; count of bases not matched to a gene: 6. CDR3 size: 15 residues. The CDR3 protein is CASSFPTGVDYGYTF. The CDR3 DNA is TGTGCCAGCAGCTTCCCGACAGGGGTGGACTATGGCTACACCTTC. Looking up the rest from reference TRBV5-5 and TRBJ1-2 gives the full variable domain: DAGVTQSPTHLIKTRGQQVTLRCSPISGHKSVSWYQQVLGQGPQFIFQYYEKEERGRGNFPDRFSARQFPNYSSELNVNALLLGDSALYLCASSFPTGVDYGYTFGSGTRLTVV.